These 27 T cell receptor beta chains share one sample of origin, sequenced in a study of T cells in Graves' hyperthyroidism and ophthalmopathy. RNA transcripts served as the template for amplifying TCR beta CDR3 regions. When the TCR CDR3 underwent first-round RT-PCR, the HTBI primer set was used. In TCRdb, the multiplex PCR reads were re-called with MiXCR into one record per CDR3 protein. The sample lists hundreds of thousands of distinct CDR3 sequences; more than 30% were seen once. Sequences were obtained from blood. All receptors come from a man aged 18 to 30 with Graves' hyperthyroidism.

As regards this clonotype: A much larger clone lies one base from this, so it may be a read error. The gene calls are TRBV11-2 and TRBJ2-7; either TRBD1 or TRBD2 may fit D (5 bases each). V was trimmed by 4 bases and J by 0 bases, leaving 16 bases between them. The CDR3 runs 16 residues. Germline V gives CDR1 SGHAT, CDR2 FQNNGV. DNA for the CDR3: TGTGCCAGCAGCTCCCCACCGGGACCTACCTCCTACGAGCAGTACTTC. Translation: CASSSPPGPTSYEQYF.

Turning to this clonotype: This clone may be a read error of a much larger clone one base away. The rearrangement links TRBV5-6 to TRBJ1-1; no clear D gene. V dropped 1 base and J dropped 7 bases, with 8 bases sitting between them. The germline V gene encodes CDR1 SGHDT and CDR2 YYEEEE. The CDR3 runs to 12 residues. CDR3 in amino acids: CASSLRWVEAFF. The CDR3 DNA is TGTGCCAGCAGCTTGAGGTGGGTTGAAGCTTTCTTT.

V and J are TRBV20-1 and TRBJ2-2, with a tentative D call TRBD2 (6 bases). CDR3 size: 15 residues. V was cut by 4 bases and J by 1 base, with 13 bases left in between. The germline V gene encodes CDR1 DFQATT and CDR2 SNEGSKA (reference sequence). The CDR3 protein is CSATRVAVNTGELFF. The CDR3 DNA sequence: TGCAGTGCTACGAGGGTAGCGGTGAACACCGGGGAGCTGTTTTTT.

The table lists this clonotype with many counts. The chain couples TRBV29-1 to TRBJ2-5; perhaps TRBD2 as D (6 bases). The ends were cut back, 4 bases at V and 5 bases at J, with 23 bases in the middle. The CDR3 loop spans 16 amino acids. The germline CDR1 and CDR2 sequences are SQVTM and ANQGSEA. Here the CDR3 DNA reads TGCAGCGTTGCCGGGCGGGATGGTACTGGCTCGGAGACCCAGTACTTC. It yields the protein CSVAGRDGTGSETQYF.

This chain links TRBV4-1 with TRBJ1-5; D is possibly TRBD1 (5 bases). Trimming took 1 base from V and 2 from J, leaving 12 bases between them. The germline V gene has CDR1 MGHRA and CDR2 YSYEKL. The CDR3 covers 16 residues. CDR3 sequence: CASSQGQGSRNQPQHF. In DNA, the CDR3 is TGCGCCAGCAGCCAAGGGCAGGGAAGTCGCAATCAGCCCCAGCATTTT.

On this clonotype: Being one base from a much bigger clone, this may be a read error. This rearrangement joins TRBV9 to TRBJ1-6; D not certain. There are 14 residues in the CDR3. From germline, CDR1 is SGDLS and CDR2 YYNGEE. The CDR3 DNA sequence: TGTGCCGGCAGCAACGGGCGTGCCGATTCACCCCTCCACTTT. Protein product: CAGSNGRADSPLHF.

This rearrangement joins TRBV6-5 to TRBJ1-2; a weak D match, TRBD1 (5 bases). CDR1 is MNHEY and CDR2 is SVGAGI in the germline V gene. The CDR3 contains 15 residues. The V end was cut by 2 bases, the J end by 5 bases, with 15 bases between. CDR3 in amino acids: CASSYTEGPRYGYTF. The CDR3 DNA reads as TGTGCCAGCAGTTACACTGAGGGGCCACGATATGGCTACACCTTC.

The V and J genes are TRBV7-9 and TRBJ1-2, with D perhaps matching TRBD1 (5 bases). The V end was cut by 5 bases, the J end by 0 bases, with 13 bases between. The CDR3 consists of 15 residues. CDR1 is SEHNR, CDR2 FQNEAQ, per germline (reference sequence). CDR3 nucleotide sequence: TGTGCCAGCAGCCAAGAAGGGGCGACTAACTATGGCTACACCTTC. As protein: CASSQEGATNYGYTF.

This clonotype was detected only a few times. The rearrangement links TRBV6-5 to TRBJ1-2; D is perhaps TRBD1 (5 bases). Trimming left V 7 bases short and J 4 bases short, with 13 bases between. CDR1 is MNHEY and CDR2 is SVGAGI in the germline V gene. CDR3 length: 13 amino acids. The CDR3 reads CASIPTDSYGYTF. CDR3 in DNA: TGTGCCAGCATCCCGACAGATTCCTATGGCTACACCTTC.

The chain joins TRBV12-3 or TRBV12-4 to TRBJ2-5; TRBD2 aligns across 8 bases. The CDR3 length is 15 residues. The V gene end was trimmed by 5 bases and the J gene end by 3 bases; junction bases not matched to a gene: 8. The CDR3 bases are TGTGCCAGCAGTAGGGAGGGAGCGGGGGAAGAGACCCAGTACTTC. It is translated as CASSREGAGEETQYF.

This clonotype was seen more than once but under ten times. The gene calls are TRBV6-5 and TRBJ1-1; perhaps TRBD1 as D (5 bases). CDR1 and CDR2 (germline): MNHEY, SVGAGI. The CDR3 runs 12 residues. Trimming removed 6 bases at V and 11 bases at J, with 16 bases between. The CDR3 DNA reads as TGTGCCAGCAGAGGACAAATCGGGGTTGCTTTCTTT. This codes for CASRGQIGVAFF.

This clonotype was counted many times. The chain is built from TRBV29-1 and TRBJ1-1; no definite D call. The CDR3 spans 11 residues. Germline V gene data show CDR1 as SQVTM and CDR2 as ANQGSEA. The V end lost 3 bases, the J end lost 10 bases, and 12 bases lay between the germline ends. CDR3 DNA: TGCAGCGTTGAGGGCGCCTCGGGAGCTTTCTTT. Translation: CSVEGASGAFF.

Note on this clonotype: With a much larger clone just one base away, this may be a read error. The J gene is TRBJ1-2, the V gene TRBV6-6; 7 bases are a match to TRBD1. CDR1 MNHNY and CDR2 SVGAGI come from the germline V gene (reference sequence). The length of the CDR3 is 13 residues. V gave up 5 bases and J gave up 8 bases; unmatched junction bases: 8. The CDR3, as DNA: TGTGCCAGCAGTCGTAGGACAGGAAAAGGCTACACCTTC. Its translation is CASSRRTGKGYTF.

This clonotype was counted ten times or more. This chain joins TRBV7-6 and TRBJ2-5; tentatively, D is TRBD1 (6 bases). The CDR3 is 12 amino acids. CDR1 SGHVS and CDR2 FNYEAQ come from the germline V gene. Trimming pared 4 bases from V and 11 bases from J, leaving 14 bases between. The CDR3 sequence is CASSSQGLVQYF. CDR3 nucleotides: TGTGCCAGCAGCTCTCAGGGGTTGGTACAGTACTTC.

This clonotype was counted a few times. The chain combines TRBV20-1 with TRBJ2-7; weak D call: TRBD2 (5 bases). The CDR3 loop spans 13 amino acids. The germline V and J ends were trimmed by 7 bases and 3 bases, with 16 bases remaining between them. Germline V lookup: CDR1 DFQATT, CDR2 SNEGSKA (reference sequence). The CDR3 here is CSVWLEGSYEQYF. The CDR3 nucleotides read TGCAGTGTTTGGTTGGAAGGGAGCTACGAGCAGTACTTC.

This clonotype was recorded a few times. The J gene is TRBJ1-4, the V gene TRBV11-3, with TRBD1 as a possible D gene (5 bases). Germline V gives CDR1 SGHNT, CDR2 YENEEA. Trimming removed 6 bases at V and 3 bases at J, with 11 bases between. CDR3 length: 14 residues. CDR3 residues: CASSSGLPNEKLFF. CDR3 in DNA: TGTGCCAGCAGTTCAGGGCTGCCTAATGAAAAACTGTTTTTT.

This chain joins TRBV7-2 and TRBJ1-5; possible D gene TRBD1, 6 bases. Germline CDR1 and CDR2: SGHTA and FQGNSA. This CDR3 comprises 13 residues. V lost 5 bases to trimming and J lost 9 bases, with 14 bases between them. The CDR3 nucleotides read TGTGCCAGCAGCCAGGACAGCCCAGGGCCCCAGCATTTT. Its protein is CASSQDSPGPQHF.

This clonotype has ten or more counts. The rearrangement uses TRBV11-2 and TRBJ1-5; 8 nucleotides align to TRBD1. Germline CDR1 reads SGHAT; CDR2 reads FQNNGV. Losses at the gene ends were 5 bases for V and 6 bases for J; bases not matched to a gene: 6. This CDR3 is 14 amino acids long. The CDR3 loop is CASSPDRGPQPQHF. For the CDR3, the DNA is TGTGCCAGCAGCCCAGACAGGGGACCTCAGCCCCAGCATTTT.

This clonotype was detected only a few times. This chain connects TRBV6-5 to TRBJ2-7; D unclear. The CDR3 has 11 residues. V lost 5 bases and J lost 9, with 11 bases in between. Germline CDR1 MNHEY, CDR2 SVGAGI. The DNA for the CDR3 is TGTGCCAGCAGTGGCACCTCAGGGCAGTACTTC. It specifies CASSGTSGQYF.

V and J are TRBV10-3 and TRBJ1-4; D call uncertain. This CDR3 is 13 amino acids long. Trimming stripped 3 bases from V and 7 bases from J, with 9 bases between. Germline CDR1 is ENHRY and CDR2 is SYGVKD. The DNA for the CDR3 is TGTGCCATCAGTGACGGCGCGGCTGAAAAACTGTTTTTT. Its protein product is CAISDGAAEKLFF.

V is TRBV2 and J is TRBJ1-4; D not resolved. There are 13 residues in the CDR3. The germline CDR1 and CDR2 sequences are SNHLY and FYNNEI. V gave up 7 bases and J gave up 3 bases, with 9 bases separating them. CDR3 residues: CASTSFPNEKLFF. Written as DNA, the CDR3 is TGTGCCAGCACGAGTTTCCCTAATGAAAAACTGTTTTTT.

This chain connects TRBV12-3 or TRBV12-4 to TRBJ1-1; D is possibly TRBD1 (5 bases). The CDR3 is 19 residues long. Trimming took 3 bases from V and 1 from J, leaving 24 bases between them. The CDR3 nucleotides are TGTGCCAGCAGTTTTTTTTTGACGACAGACCCAAAGGGGAACACTGAAGCTTTCTTT. This gives the protein CASSFFLTTDPKGNTEAFF.

J is TRBJ2-2 and V is TRBV29-1; the match to TRBD2 covers 14 bases. Germline CDR1 is SQVTM and CDR2 is ANQGSEA. V lost 8 bases to trimming and J lost 0 bases; unmatched junction nucleotides: 5. The CDR3 covers 16 residues. Written as DNA, the CDR3 is TGCAGCCCGGGACTAGCGGGGGCCTCGAACACCGGGGAGCTGTTTTTT. Translated, it gives CSPGLAGASNTGELFF.

The sample holds many counts of this clonotype. The chain has TRBV29-1 and TRBJ2-7; TRBD1 aligns across 7 bases. Looked up from germline, CDR1 is SQVTM and CDR2 is ANQGSEA. J was trimmed by 1 base and V by 1 base; bases with no gene match: 4. The CDR3 contains 14 residues. The CDR3 DNA is TGCAGCGTTGAAGGGCAGGGGGATTCCTACGAGCAGTACTTC. This codes for CSVEGQGDSYEQYF.

On this clonotype itself: This CDR3 is missing its conserved last phenylalanine or tryptophan, likely due to a read error. Because the CDR3's place on the DNA is in doubt, the DNA is left out and the CDR3 is given as listed by TCRdb. This rearrangement joins TRBV19 to TRBJ2-7; TRBD2 was called by the table and not checked on the DNA. Germline CDR1 reads LNHDA; CDR2 reads SQIVND (reference sequence). From its first to its last residue, the CDR3 has 9 amino acids. The CDR3 protein is CASSTPGLA.

V is TRBV6-5 and J is TRBJ1-5; 9 nucleotides agree with TRBD1. The CDR3 length is 15 residues. The V gene end was trimmed by 1 base and the J gene end by 5 bases; junction bases not matched to a gene: 3. The germline V gene has CDR1 MNHEY and CDR2 SVGAGI. Here the CDR3 DNA reads TGTGCCAGCAGTTACTTGGACAGGGGATATCAGCCCCAGCATTTT. Translation gives CASSYLDRGYQPQHF.

The rearrangement uses TRBV18 and TRBJ2-7; 8 bases match TRBD2. The CDR3 totals 14 residues. V was pared by 4 bases and J by 4 bases, with 6 bases of the junction left unmatched. The germline CDR1 and CDR2 sequences are KGHSH and LQKENI. The CDR3 DNA sequence: TGTGCCAGCTCACTGCGGGGGGCCCAATACGAGCAGTACTTC. Residues: CASSLRGAQYEQYF.